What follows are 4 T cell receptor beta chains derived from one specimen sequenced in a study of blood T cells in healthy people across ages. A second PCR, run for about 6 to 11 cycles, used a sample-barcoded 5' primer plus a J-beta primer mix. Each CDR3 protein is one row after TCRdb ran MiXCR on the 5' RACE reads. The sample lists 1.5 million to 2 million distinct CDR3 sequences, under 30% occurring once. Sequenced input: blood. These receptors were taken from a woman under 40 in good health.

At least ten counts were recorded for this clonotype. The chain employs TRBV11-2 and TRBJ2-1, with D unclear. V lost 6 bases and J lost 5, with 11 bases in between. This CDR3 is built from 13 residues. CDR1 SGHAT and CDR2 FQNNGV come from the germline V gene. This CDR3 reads CASSLQRNNEQFF. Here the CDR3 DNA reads TGTGCCAGCAGTTTACAGCGTAACAATGAGCAGTTCTTC.

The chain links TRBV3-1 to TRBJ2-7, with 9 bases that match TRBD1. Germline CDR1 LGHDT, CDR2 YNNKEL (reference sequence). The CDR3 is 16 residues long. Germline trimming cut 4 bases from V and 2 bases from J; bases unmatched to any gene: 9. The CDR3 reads CASSPLQDRGTYEQYF. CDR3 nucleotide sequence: TGTGCCAGCAGCCCATTACAGGACAGGGGAACCTACGAGCAGTACTTC.

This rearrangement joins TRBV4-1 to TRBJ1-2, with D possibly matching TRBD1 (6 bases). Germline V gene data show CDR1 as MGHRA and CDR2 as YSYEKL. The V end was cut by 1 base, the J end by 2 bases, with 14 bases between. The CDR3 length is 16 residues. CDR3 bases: TGCGCCAGCAGCCAAGTCGCCGACAGGTCCAACTATGGCTACACCTTC. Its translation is CASSQVADRSNYGYTF.

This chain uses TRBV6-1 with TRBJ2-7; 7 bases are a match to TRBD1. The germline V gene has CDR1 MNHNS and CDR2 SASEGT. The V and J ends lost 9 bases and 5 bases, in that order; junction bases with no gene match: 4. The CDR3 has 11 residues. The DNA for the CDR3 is TGTGCCAGTAAACAGGGGAACGAGCAGTACTTC. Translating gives CASKQGNEQYF.